These 27 T cell receptor beta chains were all obtained from the same sample, sequenced in a study of sequential checkpoint blockade in melanoma. The table came from immunoSEQ multiplex PCR; TCRdb's copy has only in-frame clones and leaves some out. Here the sample spans 13,000 or so clones, 55% to 65% being singletons. The treatment was: randomized to nivolumab then ipilimumab (arm A) or the reverse (arm B). The material was CD8+ T cells sorted from blood (inferred from file names), obtained from a patient given nivolumab and ipilimumab in sequence. Source of these receptors: a human donor with melanoma.

The CDR3 DNA is TGTGCCAGCAGTGAAGCTGGCGGGACGATCTACGAGCAGTACTTC. Translation gives CASSEAGGTIYEQYF. V is TRBV6-1 and J is TRBJ2-7; D is perhaps TRBD2 (6 bases). V was trimmed by 0 bases and J by 3 bases, leaving 12 bases between them. The CDR3 contains 15 residues. In germline, CDR1 is MNHNS, CDR2 SASEGT.

The table lists this clone with a few counts. The J gene is TRBJ1-1, the V gene TRBV7-8; the D is unclear. V shed 5 bases and J shed 1 base, with 5 bases lying between them. The CDR3 covers 12 residues. Germline-derived CDR1 and CDR2 are SGHVS and FQNEAQ. For the CDR3, the DNA is TGTGCCAGCAGCCCGTGGAACACTGAAGCTTTCTTT. Residues: CASSPWNTEAFF.

The rearrangement joins TRBV11-2 to TRBJ2-2; 8 nucleotides align to TRBD1. With 8 bases clipped from V and 0 bases from J, the junction kept 2 bases outside the gene matches. Germline values: CDR1 SGHAT, CDR2 FQNNGV. The CDR3 extends over 14 amino acids. The CDR3 bases are TGTGCCAGCGCGGGACAGGCGAACACCGGGGAGCTGTTTTTT. It specifies CASAGQANTGELFF.

This clone has just a few counts. The chain carries TRBV6-1 and TRBJ2-1; 8 bases fit TRBD2. This CDR3 region has 17 residues. Germline assignment: CDR1 MNHNS and CDR2 SASEGT. The junction had 9 bases not matched to a gene; V was cut back by 2 bases and J by 3 bases. The CDR3 DNA sequence: TGTGCCAGCAGTGAAAGCGTCGGGGGGGGCGGCTACAATGAGCAGTTCTTC. Translated, it gives CASSESVGGGGYNEQFF.

This clone came up a few times. This chain joins TRBV10-3 and TRBJ1-1, with a possible D match to TRBD1 (6 bases). The CDR3 extends over 12 amino acids. CDR1 is ENHRY and CDR2 is SYGVKD in the germline V gene. Trimming stripped 6 bases from V and 1 base from J, with 6 bases between. The CDR3 protein is CAIRQGNTEAFF. CDR3 nucleotides: TGTGCCATCAGACAGGGGAACACTGAAGCTTTCTTT.

The rearrangement links TRBV7-9 to TRBJ1-4; D is unclear. Germline V gene sequence: CDR1 SEHNR, CDR2 FQNEAQ (reference sequence). V dropped 5 bases and J dropped 7 bases, with 14 bases sitting between them. The CDR3 length is 14 residues. The CDR3 DNA sequence: TGTGCCAGCAGCGAGTCCTTAAGCACTGAAAAACTGTTTTTT. Amino acid sequence: CASSESLSTEKLFF.

The rearrangement uses TRBV27 and TRBJ2-3, with 8 bases matching TRBD2. Trimming took 0 bases from V and 4 from J; bases not matched to a gene: 6. CDR1 MNHEY and CDR2 SMNVEV come from the germline V gene (reference sequence). The CDR3 sequence is 16 residues long. The CDR3 nucleotides read TGTGCCAGCAGTTTATCCACTAGCGGAGGGGCAGATACGCAGTATTTT. Translation: CASSLSTSGGADTQYF.

This clone is termed medium-sized. The chain has TRBV28 and TRBJ1-6, with TRBD1 matching over 10 bases. Trimming removed 3 bases from V and 0 bases from J; junction bases left unmatched: 5. Looked up from germline, CDR1 is MDHEN and CDR2 is SYDVKM. The CDR3 covers 18 residues. CDR3: CASSFSGQGSSYNSPLHF. The CDR3 DNA sequence: TGTGCCAGCAGTTTTTCGGGACAGGGGAGCTCCTATAATTCACCCCTCCACTTT. The full variable domain, rest sourced from reference TRBV28 and TRBJ1-6, is DVKVTQSSRYLVKRTGEKVFLECVQDMDHENMFWYRQDPGLGLRLIYFSYDVKMKEKGDIPEGYSVSREKKERFSLILESASTNQTSMYLCASSFSGQGSSYNSPLHFGNGTRLTVT.

The CDR3 loop is CASRVAGAYEQYF. The CDR3 DNA follows: TGTGCCAGCAGAGTGGCGGGAGCCTACGAGCAGTACTTC. V usage is TRBV11-2 and J usage is TRBJ2-7, with 7 bases matching TRBD2. The germline gives CDR1 SGHAT, CDR2 FQNNGV. The CDR3 spans 13 residues. Trimming took 6 bases from V and 2 from J; bases not matched to a gene: 4.

The chain carries TRBV27 and TRBJ1-1, with D unclear. V dropped 8 bases and J dropped 5 bases, with 18 bases sitting between them. The CDR3 consists of 14 residues. The germline CDR1 and CDR2 sequences are MNHEY and SMNVEV (reference sequence). This CDR3 reads CASRSGGDGTEAFF. The CDR3 bases are TGTGCCAGCCGATCAGGCGGGGATGGGACTGAAGCTTTCTTT.

This clone was observed a few times. The chain joins TRBV2 to TRBJ1-1; D gene unclear. Trimming shortened V by 6 bases and J by 0 bases, and 14 bases separated the two germline ends. CDR1 is SNHLY, CDR2 FYNNEI, per germline. This CDR3 is 15 amino acids long. The CDR3 here is CASRMWTGLNTEAFF. The CDR3 coding sequence is TGTGCCAGCAGGATGTGGACGGGGTTGAACACTGAAGCTTTCTTT.

DNA for the CDR3: TGTGCCAGCAGTTCCGGACACGTGTTTACGGAGCAGTACTTC. Amino acids: CASSSGHVFTEQYF. V gene TRBV6-6 combines with J gene TRBJ2-7, with D perhaps TRBD1 (5 bases). This CDR3 has 14 amino acids. Per germline, CDR1 MNHNY and CDR2 SVGAGI (reference sequence). Trimming removed 4 bases from V and 7 bases from J, with 17 bases in between.

The genes are TRBV29-1 and TRBJ1-1, with 8 bases matching TRBD1. Unmatched junction bases numbered 8, after V lost 8 bases and J lost 3 bases. This CDR3 has 13 amino acids. Germline V gene data show CDR1 as SQVTM and CDR2 as ANQGSEA. This CDR3 is CSRYRGSHTEAFF. The CDR3 DNA reads as TGCAGCCGATACAGGGGGTCCCACACTGAAGCTTTCTTT.

This rearrangement joins TRBV9 to TRBJ2-3, with a weak D call TRBD2 (6 bases). Trimming removed 0 bases from V and 5 bases from J, with 13 bases in between. CDR1 is SGDLS, CDR2 YYNGEE, per germline. This CDR3 is 15 amino acids long. In DNA form, the CDR3 reads TGTGCCAGCAGCGTAGGCCTGGGGAGGAGAGATACGCAGTATTTT. Amino acid sequence: CASSVGLGRRDTQYF.

A few counts support this clone. This chain connects TRBV10-3 to TRBJ2-5, with 11 bases fitting TRBD2. CDR1 ENHRY and CDR2 SYGVKD come from the germline V gene. The CDR3 sequence is 19 residues long. The V segment lost 8 bases and the J segment 5 bases; nucleotides outside the gene matches: 22. CDR3 DNA sequence: TGTGCCATCGCGACAGGACCTCTACTAGCGGGAGTTGGTGCGGAGACCCAGTACTTC. Its translation: CAIATGPLLAGVGAETQYF.

The rearrangement joins TRBV4-3 to TRBJ1-6; D is uncertain. Germline-derived CDR1 and CDR2 are LGHNA and YSLEER. The V gene lost 0 bases and the J gene lost 9 bases, with 6 bases spanning the gap. The length of the CDR3 is 13 residues. The CDR3 loop is CASSQDLSSPLHF. The CDR3 DNA reads as TGCGCCAGCAGCCAAGATTTGAGTTCACCCCTCCACTTT.

This clone has just a few counts. The rearrangement links TRBV19 to TRBJ2-7, with 9 bases fitting TRBD2. CDR1 is LNHDA and CDR2 is SQIVND in the germline V gene (reference sequence). V gave up 3 bases and J gave up 4 bases; unmatched junction bases: 19. The CDR3 is made up of 19 amino acids. The chain's CDR3 is CASSMEFQREVPGGYEQYF. The CDR3 nucleotides are TGTGCCAGTAGTATGGAATTCCAGCGGGAGGTTCCTGGGGGTTACGAGCAGTACTTC.

The chain links TRBV25-1 to TRBJ1-3; no definite D call. V shed 5 bases and J shed 0 bases, with 5 bases lying between them. The CDR3 length is 13 residues. The V gene's germline CDR1 is MGHDK and CDR2 SYGVNS. CDR3 nucleotide sequence: TGTGCCAGCAGTTCCTACTCTGGAAACACCATATATTTT. Its protein is CASSSYSGNTIYF.

The chain carries TRBV9 and TRBJ1-4, with D uncertain. V dropped 1 base and J dropped 7 bases, with 14 bases sitting between them. CDR3 length: 15 amino acids. Per the germline V gene, CDR1 is SGDLS and CDR2 is YYNGEE. CDR3 sequence: CASSVRGNWGEKLFF. CDR3 in DNA: TGTGCCAGCAGCGTACGAGGGAACTGGGGTGAAAAACTGTTTTTT.

This clone appeared a few times. The gene calls are TRBV27 and TRBJ2-1; TRBD2 matches at 10 bases. Germline V gene data show CDR1 as MNHEY and CDR2 as SMNVEV (reference sequence). The CDR3 loop spans 16 amino acids. The junction had 13 bases not matched to a gene; V was cut back by 6 bases and J by 8 bases. The CDR3 nucleotides are TGTGCCAGCAGCCACCTAAGCGGGAGGGGGAGCCATGAGCAGTTCTTC. Translating gives CASSHLSGRGSHEQFF.

The chain joins TRBV27 to TRBJ1-2; 7 bases fit TRBD1. CDR3 length: 13 amino acids. CDR1 and CDR2 from the germline V gene are MNHEY and SMNVEV (reference sequence). Trimming cost V 5 bases and J 0 bases; bases outside gene matches: 0. The CDR3 coding sequence is TGTGCCAGCAGTAGGGGGCCTAACTATGGCTACACCTTC. It yields the protein CASSRGPNYGYTF.

The chain couples TRBV15 to TRBJ2-1; 7 bases match TRBD2. Per the germline V gene, CDR1 is LNHNV and CDR2 is YYDKDF (reference sequence). The CDR3 is made up of 15 amino acids. With V trimmed by 6 bases and J by 0 bases, 5 bases remained unmatched. The CDR3 DNA reads TGTGCCACCAGTAATCTAGCGGCCTCCTACAATGAGCAGTTCTTC. Translating it yields CATSNLAASYNEQFF.

The chain employs TRBV25-1 and TRBJ2-7; D unclear. V shed 3 bases and J shed 5 bases, with 11 bases lying between them. Germline-derived CDR1 and CDR2 are MGHDK and SYGVNS. This CDR3 spans 13 amino acids. The CDR3 sequence is CASSDGGGHEQYF. CDR3 nucleotide sequence: TGTGCCAGCAGTGACGGTGGCGGTCACGAGCAGTACTTC.

The V gene is TRBV9, the J gene TRBJ1-4; 10 positions agree with TRBD1. Germline loops: CDR1 SGDLS, CDR2 YYNGEE. CDR3 size: 15 residues. V was clipped by 3 bases and J by 7 bases; unmatched bases: 6. The CDR3 region has the DNA TGTGCCAGCAGCGCAGGACAGGGGGGCAGTGAAAAACTGTTTTTT. This translates into CASSAGQGGSEKLFF.

This sequence joins TRBV27 and TRBJ1-1, with D hard to call. The CDR3 loop spans 14 amino acids. Trimming pared 3 bases from V and 1 base from J, leaving 9 bases between. Germline lookup yields CDR1 MNHEY and CDR2 SMNVEV (reference sequence). The DNA for the CDR3 is TGTGCCAGCAGTTTGTCTGGAGGGAACACTGAAGCTTTCTTT. Protein product: CASSLSGGNTEAFF.

CDR3: CSVDEPGTLGREQYF. The DNA for the CDR3 is TGCAGCGTTGATGAACCCGGGACTTTAGGGAGAGAGCAGTACTTC. The rearrangement uses TRBV29-1 and TRBJ2-7; TRBD2 is a possible D gene (6 bases). The CDR3 has 15 residues. The germline V and J ends were trimmed by 3 bases and 7 bases, with 22 bases remaining between them. Per the germline V gene, CDR1 is SQVTM and CDR2 is ANQGSEA.

This clone is labeled as medium-sized. The gene calls are TRBV7-9 and TRBJ2-1, with 7 nucleotides matching TRBD1. After removal of 4 bases from V and 0 bases from J, the junction contained 0 bases not matched to a gene. CDR1 is SEHNR, CDR2 FQNEAQ, per germline (reference sequence). The CDR3 contains 14 residues. CDR3 DNA sequence: TGTGCCAGCAGCTGGGACAGCTCCTACAATGAGCAGTTCTTC. Translated: CASSWDSSYNEQFF.